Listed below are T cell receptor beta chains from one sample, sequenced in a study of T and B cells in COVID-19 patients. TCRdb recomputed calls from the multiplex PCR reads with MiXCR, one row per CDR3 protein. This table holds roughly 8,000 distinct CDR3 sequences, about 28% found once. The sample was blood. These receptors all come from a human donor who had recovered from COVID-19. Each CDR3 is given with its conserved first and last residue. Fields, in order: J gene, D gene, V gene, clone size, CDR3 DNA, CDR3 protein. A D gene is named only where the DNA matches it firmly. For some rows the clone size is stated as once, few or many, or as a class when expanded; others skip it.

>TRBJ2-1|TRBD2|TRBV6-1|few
TGTGCCAGCAGTGAACAAGCGGGGGCCTACAATGAGCAGTTCTTC
CASSEQAGAYNEQFF
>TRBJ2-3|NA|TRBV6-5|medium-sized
TGTGCCAGCAGGTACCTAATTAGCACAGATACGCAGTATTTT
CASRYLISTDTQYF
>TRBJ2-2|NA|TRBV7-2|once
TGTGCCAGCAGCAACGGCGGGTGGGCCGGGACCGGGGAGCTGTTTTTT
CASSNGGWAGTGELFF
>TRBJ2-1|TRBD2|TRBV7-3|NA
TGTGCCAGCAGCATGCCCGGGACTAGCGATGAGCAGTTCTTC
CASSMPGTSDEQFF
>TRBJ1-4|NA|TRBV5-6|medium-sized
TGTGCCAGCAGCTTGTTTGCAGGGGAAGGGGCTAATGAAAAACTGTTTTTT
CASSLFAGEGANEKLFF
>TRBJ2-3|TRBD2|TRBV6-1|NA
TGTGCCAGCAGACTCTGGGGGACTAGCGGGGGTTACCGCACAGATACGCAGTATTTT
CASRLWGTSGGYRTDTQYF
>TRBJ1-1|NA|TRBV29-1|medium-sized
TGCAGCGTTGGGCTTGGGGGAAACACTGAAGCTTTCTTT
CSVGLGGNTEAFF
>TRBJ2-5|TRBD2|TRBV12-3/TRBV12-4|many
TGTGCCAGCGTCCCGGGACTAGGGCAAGAGACCCAGTACTTC
CASVPGLGQETQYF
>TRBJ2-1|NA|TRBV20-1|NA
TGCAGTGCTTATGCGGGGAGCTCCTACAATGAGCAGTTCTTC
CSAYAGSSYNEQFF
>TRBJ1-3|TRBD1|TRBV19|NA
TGTGCCAGGACCCCGGGACAGGCGCCACACACCATATATTTT
CARTPGQAPHTIYF
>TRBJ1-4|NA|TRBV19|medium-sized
TGTGCCAGTAGTATGCCGGCGGGGCCAACTAATGAAAAACTGTTTTTT
CASSMPAGPTNEKLFF
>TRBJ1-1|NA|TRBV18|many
TGTGCCAGCTTTCCCGGACGGGACATGAACACTGAAGCTTTCTTT
CASFPGRDMNTEAFF
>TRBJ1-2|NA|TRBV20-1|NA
TGCAGTGCTAGGCCCATGGGCTATGGCTACACCTTC
CSARPMGYGYTF
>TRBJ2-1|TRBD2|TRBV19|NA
TGTGCCAGCGATGCCGGACTAGCGGGACACGATGAGCAGTTCTTC
CASDAGLAGHDEQFF
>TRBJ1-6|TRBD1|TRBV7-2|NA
TGTGCCAGCAGCGTCCACAGGGGGCAATCACCCCTCCACTTT
CASSVHRGQSPLHF
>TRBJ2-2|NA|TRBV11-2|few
TGTGCCAGCAGCTTCGACCCAATCCAGGCGAACACCGGGGAGCTGTTTTTT
CASSFDPIQANTGELFF
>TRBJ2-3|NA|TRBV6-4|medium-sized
TGTGCCAGCAGTGACTCAAACAGGGATGGCACAGATACGCAGTATTTT
CASSDSNRDGTDTQYF
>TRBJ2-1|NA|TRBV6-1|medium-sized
TGTGCCAGCCATTTCTTCATAGGGGGCAATGAGCAGTTCTTC
CASHFFIGGNEQFF
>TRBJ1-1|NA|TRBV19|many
TGTGCCAGTACCTCCGGGTGGGGCAACACTGAAGCTTTCTTT
CASTSGWGNTEAFF
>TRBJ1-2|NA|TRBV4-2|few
TGTGCCAGCAGCCAAGAGTCCGGGACCCTCTATGGCTACACCTTC
CASSQESGTLYGYTF
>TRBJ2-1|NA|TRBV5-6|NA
TGTGCCAGCAGCTCGGGGGCCGGCTCCTACAATGAGCAGTTCTTC
CASSSGAGSYNEQFF
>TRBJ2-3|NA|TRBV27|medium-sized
TGTGCCAGCAGTTTATGGGGGGCATCCACAGATACGCAGTATTTT
CASSLWGASTDTQYF
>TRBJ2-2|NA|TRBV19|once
TGTGCCAGTTCTGGGCAGGGCGACGCCGGGGAGCTGTTTTTT
CASSGQGDAGELFF
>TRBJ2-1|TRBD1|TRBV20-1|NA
TGCAGTCGACCCAAAGGGGGCTTACGAAGCTCCTACAATGAGCAGTTCTTC
CSRPKGGLRSSYNEQFF
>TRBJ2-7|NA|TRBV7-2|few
TGTGCCAGCAGCTTAGCGGTGTCGGACCGCGAGCAGTACTTC
CASSLAVSDREQYF
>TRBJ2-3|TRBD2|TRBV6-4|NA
TGTGCCAGCAGAGCCCGGGGGGACACAGATACGCAGTATTTT
CASRARGDTDTQYF
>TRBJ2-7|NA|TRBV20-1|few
TGCAGTGCCTCCAGTAAGCAGTACTTC
CSASSKQYF
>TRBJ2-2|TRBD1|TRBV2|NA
TGTGCCAGAGGGACAGATATCACCGGGGAGCTGTTTTTT
CARGTDITGELFF
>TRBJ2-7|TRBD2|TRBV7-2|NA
TGTGCCAGCAGCCATACTAGCGGGGGGGCGGACGAGCAGTACTTC
CASSHTSGGADEQYF
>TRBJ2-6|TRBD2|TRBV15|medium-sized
TGTGCCACCAGCAGAGAGGTCCCTAGCGGTCTGTCCTCTGGGGCCAACGTCCTGACTTTC
CATSREVPSGLSSGANVLTF
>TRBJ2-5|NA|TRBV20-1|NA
TGCAGTCCGAAAGAGGGCTTACAAGAGACCCAGTACTTC
CSPKEGLQETQYF
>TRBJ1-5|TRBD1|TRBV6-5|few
TGTGCCAGCAACCCATATACGACAGGGGCGATTCAGCCCCAGCATTTT
CASNPYTTGAIQPQHF
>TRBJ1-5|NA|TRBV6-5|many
TGTGCCAGCAGTCTCCGCTTCGATCAGCCCCAGCATTTT
CASSLRFDQPQHF
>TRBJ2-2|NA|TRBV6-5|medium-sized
TGTGCCAGCAGTTACCTGGGGAGCACCGGGGAGCTGTTTTTT
CASSYLGSTGELFF
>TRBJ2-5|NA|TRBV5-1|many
TGCGCCAGCAGCCCTCCGACAGAAGAGACCCAGTACTTC
CASSPPTEETQYF
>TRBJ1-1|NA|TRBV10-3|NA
TGTGCCATCAGGACCGTAGGAGCGAACACTGAAGCTTTCTTT
CAIRTVGANTEAFF
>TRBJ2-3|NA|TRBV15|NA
TGTGCCACCAGCAGAGAGGGGGGGGGCCGAACAGATACGCAGTATTTT
CATSREGGGRTDTQYF
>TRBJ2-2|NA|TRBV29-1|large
TGCAGCGTTCGGGGATCGACCGGGGAGCTGTTTTTT
CSVRGSTGELFF
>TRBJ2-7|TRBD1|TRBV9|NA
TGTGCCAGCAGCCCCCGACAGGGAAGAGGCCACGAGCAGTACTTC
CASSPRQGRGHEQYF
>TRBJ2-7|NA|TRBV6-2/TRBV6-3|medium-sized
TGTGCCAGCAGTTACTCGACGGTCGACGAGCAGTACTTC
CASSYSTVDEQYF
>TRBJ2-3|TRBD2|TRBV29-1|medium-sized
TGCAGCGTTGCCCGGGGGGCGGGGGGAGCAGATACGCAGTATTTT
CSVARGAGGADTQYF
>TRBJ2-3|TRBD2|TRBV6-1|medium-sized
TGTGCCAGCAGCCAAGGTAGCGGGGCTGATACGCAGTATTTT
CASSQGSGADTQYF
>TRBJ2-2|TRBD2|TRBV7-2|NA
TGTGCCAGCGCACGAGGCGGGGGGGCCGGGACCGGGGAGCTGTTTTTT
CASARGGGAGTGELFF